The entry that follows covers one T cell receptor beta chain sequence. Germline CDR1 is MGHDK and CDR2 is SYGVNS. V was clipped by 0 bases and J by 7 bases, with 9 bases between them. The CDR3 has 14 amino acids. TCRdb's copy holds only in-frame clones and misses some; the assay was immunoSEQ multiplex PCR. The sample consists of 170,000 or so clones, approximately 92% of them appearing once. This entry belongs to a study of control samples from healthy donors and cancer patients. The sequence was obtained from a woman aged 40 to 50 in good health. The V call is TRBV25-1, the J call TRBJ1-4, with unresolved D. The material sequenced was blood. CDR3 in amino acids: CASSEYHAGEKLFF. Here the CDR3 DNA reads TGTGCCAGCAGTGAATACCATGCTGGTGAAAAACTGTTTTTT.